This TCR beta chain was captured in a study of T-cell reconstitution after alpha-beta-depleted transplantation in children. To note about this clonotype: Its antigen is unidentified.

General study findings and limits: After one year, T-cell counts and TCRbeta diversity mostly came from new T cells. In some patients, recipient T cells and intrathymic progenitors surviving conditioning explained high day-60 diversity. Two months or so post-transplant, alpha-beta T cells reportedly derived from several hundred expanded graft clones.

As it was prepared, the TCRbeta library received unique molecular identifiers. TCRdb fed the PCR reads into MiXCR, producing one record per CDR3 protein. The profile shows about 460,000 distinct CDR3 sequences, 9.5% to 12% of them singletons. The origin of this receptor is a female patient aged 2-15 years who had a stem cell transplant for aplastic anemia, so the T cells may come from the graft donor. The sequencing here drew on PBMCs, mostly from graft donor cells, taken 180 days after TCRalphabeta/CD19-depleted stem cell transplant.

Here the CDR3 reads CASSQDQASGNYYEQYF. CDR3 nucleotides: TGCGCCAGCAGCCAAGATCAGGCTAGCGGAAACTACTACGAGCAGTACTTC. The rearrangement joins TRBV4-1 to TRBJ2-7; 7 bases map to TRBD2. The CDR3 has 17 residues. The V and J ends lost 0 bases and 3 bases, in that order; junction bases with no gene match: 11. Germline assignment: CDR1 MGHRA and CDR2 YSYEKL.